Below are 17 T cell receptor beta chains sequenced from a single sample in a study of cytomegalovirus exposure and HLA in healthy donors. The assay was immunoSEQ multiplex PCR, and TCRdb's table has in-frame clones only and misses some. The sample lists approximately 72,000 clones, 94% occurring once. Sequencing was performed on PBMCs. The receptors derive from a young woman in good health and CMV-seronegative.

Here the CDR3 DNA reads TGTGCCAGCAGCTCCGGGACAGGGTTCTATGGCTACACCTTC. Protein sequence: CASSSGTGFYGYTF. V is TRBV27 and J is TRBJ1-2; 9 bases match TRBD1. The CDR3 spans 14 residues. V lost 6 bases and J lost 4; bases outside the gene matches: 6. Germline CDR1 is MNHEY and CDR2 is SMNVEV (reference sequence).

This chain joins TRBV9 and TRBJ1-1, with 10 bases identical to TRBD1. CDR1 and CDR2 (germline): SGDLS, YYNGEE. There are 15 residues in the CDR3. V lost 4 bases and J lost 5; bases outside the gene matches: 8. The CDR3 loop is CASSPRDRGWTEAFF. The CDR3 nucleotides read TGTGCCAGCAGCCCGAGGGACAGGGGATGGACTGAAGCTTTCTTT.

This chain connects TRBV19 to TRBJ2-7, with D possibly being TRBD1 (5 bases). The germline V gene has CDR1 LNHDA and CDR2 SQIVND (reference sequence). The CDR3 is 13 amino acids. V shed 7 bases and J shed 1 base, with 11 bases lying between them. Here the CDR3 reads CASKGPGSYEQYF. The CDR3 coding sequence is TGTGCCAGTAAGGGGCCAGGGTCCTACGAGCAGTACTTC. The variable domain in full, with the rest retrieved from reference TRBV19 and TRBJ2-7, is DGGITQSPKYLFRKEGQNVTLSCEQNLNHDAMYWYRQDPGQGLRLIYYSQIVNDFQKGDIAEGYSVSREKKESFPLTVTSAQKNPTAFYLCASKGPGSYEQYFGPGTRLTVT.

The V gene is TRBV7-9, the J gene TRBJ1-5, with 8 bases fitting TRBD1. The CDR3 consists of 15 residues. With 4 bases clipped from V and 4 bases from J, the junction kept 6 bases outside the gene matches. CDR1 and CDR2 (germline): SEHNR, FQNEAQ (reference sequence). The CDR3 loop is CASSSTGGVNQPQHF. In DNA form, the CDR3 reads TGTGCCAGCAGCTCCACAGGGGGGGTGAATCAGCCCCAGCATTTT.

V is TRBV9 and J is TRBJ2-3; D might be TRBD1 (6 bases). The V end lost 0 bases, the J end lost 2 bases, and 19 bases lay between the germline ends. Germline lookup yields CDR1 SGDLS and CDR2 YYNGEE. The CDR3 totals 18 residues. The CDR3 coding sequence is TGTGCCAGCAGCGTAGCTACAGGGACACACGGTTCCACAGATACGCAGTATTTT. This encodes CASSVATGTHGSTDTQYF.

The chain carries TRBV27 and TRBJ1-2; unclear D gene. V was trimmed by 7 bases and J by 4 bases, leaving 7 bases between them. There are 11 residues in the CDR3. Germline values: CDR1 MNHEY, CDR2 SMNVEV (reference sequence). CDR3 protein: CASIVSYGYTF. CDR3 bases: TGTGCCAGCATAGTGTCCTATGGCTACACCTTC.

The rearrangement uses TRBV7-2 and TRBJ1-3, with 7 nucleotides matching TRBD1. With 4 bases clipped from V and 6 bases from J, the junction kept 9 bases outside the gene matches. CDR1 SGHTA and CDR2 FQGNSA come from the germline V gene. The CDR3 runs to 15 residues. The CDR3 region has the DNA TGTGCCAGCAGCTGGGACAGAGCCTTTCAAAACACCATATATTTT. Amino acid sequence: CASSWDRAFQNTIYF.

The gene calls are TRBV27 and TRBJ2-5; 10 positions agree with TRBD2. The germline V gene has CDR1 MNHEY and CDR2 SMNVEV (reference sequence). The trim removed 4 bases at V and 2 bases at J, leaving 7 bases unmatched. This CDR3 comprises 16 residues. The CDR3 is CASSWLSGGTQETQYF. For the CDR3, the DNA is TGTGCCAGCAGTTGGCTTAGCGGGGGGACTCAAGAGACCCAGTACTTC.

This sequence joins TRBV5-4 and TRBJ1-1; D is unresolved. The germline V and J ends were trimmed by 0 bases and 3 bases, with 9 bases remaining between them. Germline V gives CDR1 SGHNT, CDR2 YYREEE (reference sequence). This CDR3 contains 14 residues. CDR3 coding DNA: TGTGCCAGCAGCTTGGATCGGGGAGACACTGAAGCTTTCTTT. Its translation: CASSLDRGDTEAFF.

The chain couples TRBV29-1 to TRBJ1-1; TRBD1 might be the D (5 bases). CDR3 length: 13 amino acids. The V gene's germline CDR1 is SQVTM and CDR2 ANQGSEA. V was pared by 4 bases and J by 4 bases, with 13 bases between. CDR3 amino acids: CSVGRGSGTEAFF. The DNA of the CDR3 is TGCAGCGTTGGGAGGGGCTCCGGCACTGAAGCTTTCTTT.

This rearrangement joins TRBV5-1 to TRBJ2-7; 7 bases match TRBD1. Trimming removed 0 bases from V and 2 bases from J; junction bases left unmatched: 5. The CDR3 runs to 15 residues. From germline, CDR1 is SGHRS and CDR2 YFSETQ. CDR3 nucleotides: TGCGCCAGCAGCTTGGAGGGACAGCTCGCCTACGAGCAGTACTTC. Translation gives CASSLEGQLAYEQYF.

The chain has TRBV18 and TRBJ1-5; TRBD1 aligns across 7 bases. Germline loops: CDR1 KGHSH, CDR2 LQKENI. The CDR3 consists of 19 residues. V shed 0 bases, J shed 2 bases, and the junction held 13 bases outside the gene matches. The CDR3 DNA follows: TGTGCCAGCTCACCACCTTCAGGGGGGTTCGGATATCGCAATCAGCCCCAGCATTTT. Its protein product is CASSPPSGGFGYRNQPQHF.

The gene calls are TRBV5-6 and TRBJ2-7; D gene ambiguous. The CDR3 is made up of 13 amino acids. Trimming cost V 2 bases and J 3 bases, with 9 bases left between them. The germline V gene encodes CDR1 SGHDT and CDR2 YYEEEE. The CDR3 spells CASSFSGDYEQYF. The CDR3 bases are TGTGCCAGCAGCTTTTCCGGAGACTACGAGCAGTACTTC.

This clone was found once. This chain links TRBV2 with TRBJ1-5; TRBD1 matches 10 bases. V dropped 5 bases and J dropped 15; count of bases not matched to a gene: 10. Germline CDR1 reads SNHLY; CDR2 reads FYNNEI. This CDR3 contains 13 residues. CDR3 DNA: TGTGCCAGCAGTTCTCGACAGGGGGCTGAGAGGCATTTT. It specifies CASSSRQGAERHF.

This chain connects TRBV18 to TRBJ1-5; no reliable D call. Trimming shortened V by 3 bases and J by 3 bases, and 3 bases separated the two germline ends. CDR3 size: 12 residues. Germline CDR1 KGHSH, CDR2 LQKENI. The CDR3 reads CASSPYNQPQHF. DNA for the CDR3: TGTGCCAGCTCACCCTACAATCAGCCCCAGCATTTT.

This chain connects TRBV6-4 to TRBJ1-4; D is unclear. Germline CDR1 and CDR2: MRHNA and SNTAGT. The CDR3 is 17 residues long. V lost 4 bases and J lost 0, with 15 bases in between. The CDR3 reads CASSVWAGFTTNEKLFF. CDR3 nucleotides: TGTGCCAGCAGTGTTTGGGCCGGTTTCACAACTAATGAAAAACTGTTTTTT.

The chain links TRBV28 to TRBJ1-1, with D unresolved. Trimming removed 0 bases from V and 2 bases from J, with 10 bases in between. Germline lookup yields CDR1 MDHEN and CDR2 SYDVKM. The CDR3 spans 15 residues. CDR3 coding DNA: TGTGCCAGCAGTTTATGGGAGCAGATCAACACTGAAGCTTTCTTT. Its translation is CASSLWEQINTEAFF.